Listed here are 22 T cell receptor beta chains from one sample, sequenced in a study of T cells in Graves' hyperthyroidism and ophthalmopathy. Researchers took RNA transcripts and amplified the TCR beta CDR3 regions from them. The primer set for the first-round RT-PCR of the TCR CDR3 was HTBI. TCRdb re-analysed the multiplex PCR reads in MiXCR, keeping a single row per CDR3 protein. The top ten clones hold under 10% of a sample with roughly 740,000 distinct CDR3 sequences, roughly 15% of them seen once. Sequencing was done on a sample of blood. These receptor sequences come from a young man with Graves' hyperthyroidism.

The chain couples TRBV9 to TRBJ2-5; the D call may be TRBD1 or TRBD2 (5 bases each). The ends were cut back, 0 bases at V and 5 bases at J, with 17 bases in the middle. This CDR3 spans 16 amino acids. Germline V lookup: CDR1 SGDLS, CDR2 YYNGEE. The CDR3 here is CASSVGRDRALETQYF. In DNA, the CDR3 is TGTGCCAGCAGCGTAGGACGGGACCGAGCTCTGGAGACCCAGTACTTC.

This clonotype was found many times. This chain links TRBV2 with TRBJ2-2; D possibly corresponds to TRBD1 (6 bases). The CDR3 extends over 16 amino acids. Germline-derived CDR1 and CDR2 are SNHLY and FYNNEI. V lost 6 bases to trimming and J lost 1 base, with 15 bases between them. Here the CDR3 DNA reads TGTGCCAGCAGAGCCAGTCCCAGGGGGAACACCGGGGAGCTGTTTTTT. Protein product: CASRASPRGNTGELFF.

This clonotype was counted a few times. One end of the junction does not line up with germline, which may come from a read error. The chain uses TRBV19 and TRBJ2-1; perhaps TRBD1 as D (5 bases). Per germline, CDR1 LNHDA and CDR2 SQIVND (reference sequence). The CDR3 extends over 13 amino acids. The chain's CDR3 is CASSYDRHNKQFF. The CDR3, as DNA: TGTGCCAGTAGTTACGACAGACACAATAAGCAGTTCTTC.

This chain joins TRBV11-1 and TRBJ1-1; D remains unclear. Trimming left V 5 bases short and J 0 bases short, with 13 bases between. This CDR3 is built from 15 residues. Germline V lookup: CDR1 SGHAT, CDR2 FQDESV (reference sequence). The CDR3 here is CASSQPWGVNTEAFF. The CDR3 bases are TGTGCCAGCAGCCAACCATGGGGAGTGAACACTGAAGCTTTCTTT.

The rearrangement joins TRBV29-1 to TRBJ2-7, with D unresolved. V gave up 6 bases and J gave up 0 bases, with 12 bases separating them. Germline lookup yields CDR1 SQVTM and CDR2 ANQGSEA. CDR3 size: 13 residues. CDR3 bases: TGCAGCGTCAAGGCCCCGCTCTCCTACGAGCAGTACTTC. Encoded protein: CSVKAPLSYEQYF.

This chain links TRBV6-1 with TRBJ1-2; D is ambiguous. V gave up 7 bases and J gave up 4 bases, with 13 bases separating them. CDR1 MNHNS and CDR2 SASEGT come from the germline V gene. This CDR3 comprises 13 residues. CDR3 DNA sequence: TGTGCCAGCATCTCCTCCCGTCTCTATGGCTACACCTTC. This gives the protein CASISSRLYGYTF.

This clonotype has a count of ten or more. The chain couples TRBV7-8 to TRBJ1-1, with no clear D. Per the germline V gene, CDR1 is SGHVS and CDR2 is FQNEAQ. This CDR3 contains 13 residues. V lost 7 bases and J lost 3, with 12 bases in between. The CDR3 DNA follows: TGTGCCAGCAACTGGCGAGGCGACACTGAAGCTTTCTTT. It codes for CASNWRGDTEAFF.

This clonotype was seen a handful of times. The V gene is TRBV28, the J gene TRBJ1-5; D is unresolved. Germline V CDR1 and CDR2: MDHEN, SYDVKM. Trimming shortened V by 3 bases and J by 8 bases, and 5 bases separated the two germline ends. The CDR3 has 11 amino acids. The CDR3 is CASSFKEPQHF. Written as DNA, the CDR3 is TGTGCCAGCAGTTTCAAGGAGCCCCAGCATTTT.

This clonotype showed up just a few times. The genes are TRBV6-1 and TRBJ1-1; D gene unclear. Germline V lookup: CDR1 MNHNS, CDR2 SASEGT. This CDR3 spans 12 amino acids. The germline V and J ends were trimmed by 1 base and 9 bases, with 9 bases remaining between them. CDR3 in amino acids: CASSEEGSKAFF. The CDR3 DNA reads as TGTGCCAGCAGTGAAGAGGGTTCTAAAGCTTTCTTT.

In this sample, this clonotype turned up many times. The gene calls are TRBV30 and TRBJ1-2, with D perhaps TRBD1 (5 bases). The V end was cut by 1 base, the J end by 8 bases, with 20 bases between. The CDR3 consists of 15 residues. Per the germline V gene, CDR1 is GTSNPN and CDR2 is SVGIG (reference sequence). CDR3 amino acids: CAWSANAGAHAGYTF. The CDR3 region has the DNA TGTGCCTGGAGTGCTAATGCCGGGGCCCATGCCGGCTACACCTTC.

This clonotype showed up many times. The chain couples TRBV20-1 to TRBJ2-1, with D perhaps given as TRBD1 or TRBD2 (5 bases each). The CDR3 is 12 residues long. In germline, CDR1 is DFQATT, CDR2 SNEGSKA (reference sequence). With 6 bases removed from V and 4 bases from J, the gap between germline ends came to 10 bases. Here the CDR3 reads CSAGTIYNEQFF. The CDR3 nucleotides are TGCAGTGCCGGGACGATATACAATGAGCAGTTCTTC.

In this sample, this clonotype turned up many times. The CDR3 DNA reads as TGTGCCAGCAGTTCTAGCGTTAGATCCTACGAGCAGTACTTC. Protein product: CASSSSVRSYEQYF. V and J are TRBV12-3 or TRBV12-4 and TRBJ2-7; the D gene is possibly TRBD2 (6 bases). V lost 4 bases and J 1 base, leaving 11 bases between the germline ends. CDR3 length: 14 amino acids.

This clonotype was recorded at least ten times. The V call is TRBV20-1, the J call TRBJ2-7, with D possibly called TRBD1 or TRBD2 (5 bases each). Trimming left V 1 base short and J 5 bases short, with 15 bases between. CDR3 length equals 14 residues. CDR1 and CDR2 (germline): DFQATT, SNEGSKA (reference sequence). The CDR3 loop reads CSARVDGAGDEQYF. The CDR3 DNA follows: TGCAGTGCTAGAGTGGACGGGGCGGGCGACGAGCAGTACTTC.

The CDR3 bases are TGTGCCAGCAGTTACGAAGGACAGTTAGCCACCGGGGAGCTGTTTTTT. It yields the protein CASSYEGQLATGELFF. The rearrangement uses TRBV6-6 and TRBJ2-2; a weak D match, TRBD1 (6 bases). From germline, CDR1 is MNHNY and CDR2 SVGAGI (reference sequence). Between the trimmed V and J ends, which lost 2 bases and 4 bases, there was a span of 14 bases. This CDR3 has 16 residues.

There are many counts of this clonotype. V usage is TRBV27 and J usage is TRBJ2-1, with 14 bases aligning to TRBD2. The CDR3 has 17 amino acids. CDR1 MNHEY and CDR2 SMNVEV come from the germline V gene (reference sequence). V dropped 4 bases and J dropped 4; count of bases not matched to a gene: 6. The CDR3 is CASSSGLAGGKYNEQFF. Here the CDR3 DNA reads TGTGCCAGCAGTTCCGGACTAGCGGGAGGCAAGTACAATGAGCAGTTCTTC.

The chain joins TRBV10-2 to TRBJ2-7; 12 bases are shared with TRBD2. Germline values: CDR1 WSHSY, CDR2 SAAADI. There are 15 residues in the CDR3. V shed 8 bases, J shed 5 bases, and the junction held 10 bases outside the gene matches. The CDR3 DNA sequence: TGCGCCAGCTCCAACCTAGCGGGAGGGAGCCACGAGCAGTACTTC. Translated: CASSNLAGGSHEQYF.

The V call is TRBV15, the J call TRBJ2-7; a possible D gene is TRBD1 (6 bases). Germline lookup yields CDR1 LNHNV and CDR2 YYDKDF (reference sequence). Trimming took 6 bases from V and 0 from J, leaving 12 bases between them. The CDR3 runs 14 residues. This CDR3 is CATRPGHPSYEQYF. CDR3 coding DNA: TGTGCCACCAGACCGGGACACCCCTCCTACGAGCAGTACTTC. Together with reference TRBV15 and TRBJ2-7, the CDR3 gives the full variable domain: DAMVIQNPRYQVTQFGKPVTLSCSQTLNHNVMYWYQQKSSQAPKLLFHYYDKDFNNEADTPDNFQSRRPNTSFCFLDIRSPGLGDTAMYLCATRPGHPSYEQYFGPGTRLTVT.

In this sample, this clonotype turned up a few times. This chain connects TRBV15 to TRBJ1-5; D ambiguous. V lost 9 bases and J 4 bases, leaving 22 bases between the germline ends. The CDR3 length is 16 residues. The germline V gene encodes CDR1 LNHNV and CDR2 YYDKDF (reference sequence). CDR3 in amino acids: CATASYGLSLNQPQHF. In nucleotides, the CDR3 is TGTGCCACAGCCTCGTACGGTCTCTCCCTTAATCAGCCCCAGCATTTT.

As to this clonotype: A much more abundant neighbour one base away suggests this may be a read error. The chain carries TRBV20-1 and TRBJ1-1, with D maybe TRBD1 (6 bases). The CDR3 loop spans 14 amino acids. From germline, CDR1 is DFQATT and CDR2 SNEGSKA (reference sequence). The CDR3: CSARPRGANAEAFF. The CDR3 DNA reads as TGCAGTGCTAGACCAAGGGGGGCGAACGCTGAAGCTTTCTTT.

This clonotype has a count of ten or more. The chain carries TRBV12-3 or TRBV12-4 and TRBJ2-1; 7 bases are a match to TRBD2. The junction had 15 bases not matched to a gene; V was cut back by 6 bases and J by 7 bases. This CDR3 comprises 16 residues. CDR3 in amino acids: CASRQTTSASRNEQFF. CDR3 DNA: TGTGCCAGCAGACAAACAACTAGCGCCTCTAGGAATGAGCAGTTCTTC.

The rearrangement joins TRBV6-5 to TRBJ1-1; D may be TRBD1 (5 bases). Germline CDR1 and CDR2: MNHEY and SVGAGI. The V gene lost 0 bases and the J gene lost 0 bases, with 8 bases spanning the gap. The CDR3 is 15 residues long. This CDR3 reads CASSYSQVMNTEAFF. Here the CDR3 DNA reads TGTGCCAGCAGTTACTCACAGGTCATGAACACTGAAGCTTTCTTT.

The table lists this clonotype with many counts. One end of the junction fails to match germline, which may point to a read error. The chain combines TRBV5-1 with TRBJ2-2, with 9 positions matching TRBD2. This CDR3 has 14 amino acids. Germline V CDR1 and CDR2: SGHRS, YFSETQ. CDR3 DNA: TGTGCCAGCAGCTTAGCGGGGGCAACCGGGGAGCTGTTTTTT. This gives the protein CASSLAGATGELFF.